A single sample is the source of the 2 T cell receptor beta chains below, sequenced in a study of PD-1 blockade in classical Hodgkin lymphoma. Profiling relied on immunoSEQ multiplex PCR, and the TCRdb table lists in-frame clones only, not all of them. This table has about 17,000 clones, over 70% appearing once. The time point here: cycle 4 day 1 (C4D1), after about 6 weeks of nivolumab. All trial patients relapsed after autologous stem cell transplantation. It was by magnetic negative selection that CD4+ T cells were purified from thawed PBMCs. This material consisted of CD4+ T cells from blood, taken before the fourth cycle of nivolumab. The source is a human donor with classical Hodgkin lymphoma.

This clone is labeled as medium-sized. The rearrangement joins TRBV18 to TRBJ2-2; 7 bases are shared with TRBD1. Germline CDR1 reads KGHSH; CDR2 reads LQKENI. The trim removed 5 bases at V and 5 bases at J, leaving 5 bases unmatched. There are 14 residues in the CDR3. CDR3 sequence reads: CASSRGQSTGELFF. The CDR3 coding sequence is TGTGCCAGCTCAAGGGGACAGTCTACCGGGGAGCTGTTTTTT.

The V gene is TRBV7-8, the J gene TRBJ1-3; the match to TRBD1 covers 8 bases. With 4 bases clipped from V and 0 bases from J, the junction kept 5 bases outside the gene matches. The CDR3 has 16 amino acids. Germline values: CDR1 SGHVS, CDR2 FQNEAQ. The CDR3 DNA sequence: TGTGCCAGCAGCTGGGGGACAGGCGACTCTGGAAACACCATATATTTT. This sequence encodes CASSWGTGDSGNTIYF. Complete variable domain (other parts from reference TRBV7-8 and TRBJ1-3): GAGVSQSPRYKVAKRGQDVALRCDPISGHVSLFWYQQALGQGPEFLTYFQNEAQLDKSGLPSDRFFAERPEGSVSTLKIQRTQQEDSAVYLCASSWGTGDSGNTIYFGEGSWLTVV.